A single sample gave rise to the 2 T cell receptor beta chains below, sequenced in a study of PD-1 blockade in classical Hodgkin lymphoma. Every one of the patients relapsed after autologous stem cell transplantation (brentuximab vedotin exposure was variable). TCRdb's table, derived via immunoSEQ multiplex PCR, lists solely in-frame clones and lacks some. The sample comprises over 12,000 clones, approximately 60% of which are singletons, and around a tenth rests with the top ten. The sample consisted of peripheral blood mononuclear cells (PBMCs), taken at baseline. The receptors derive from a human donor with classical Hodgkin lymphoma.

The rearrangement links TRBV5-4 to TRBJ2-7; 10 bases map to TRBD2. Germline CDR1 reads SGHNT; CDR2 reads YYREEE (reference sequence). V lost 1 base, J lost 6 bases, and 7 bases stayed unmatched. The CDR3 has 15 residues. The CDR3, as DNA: TGTGCCAGCAGCTTGTGGACTAGCGGCCCTGGCGAGCAGTACTTC. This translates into CASSLWTSGPGEQYF.

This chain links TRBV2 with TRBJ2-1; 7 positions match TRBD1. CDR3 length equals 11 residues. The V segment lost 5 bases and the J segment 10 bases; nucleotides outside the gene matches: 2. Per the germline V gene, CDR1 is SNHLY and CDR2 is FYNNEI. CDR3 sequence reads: CASSTGVEQFF. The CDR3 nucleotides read TGTGCCAGCAGTACAGGGGTGGAGCAGTTCTTC.